The clone carrying this T cell receptor beta chain was seen ten or more times. The antigen is unknown. TCR beta CDR3 sequences were amplified from RNA transcripts. Using the HTBI primer set, a first-round RT-PCR was run on the TCR CDR3. Using its own MiXCR run on the multiplex PCR reads, TCRdb lists one record per CDR3 protein. The table records 650,000 to 850,000 distinct CDR3 sequences, 18% of them present only once. This sample was included in a study of T cells in Graves' hyperthyroidism and ophthalmopathy. The study's findings and limits: Most thyroid clonotypes expanded above 0.001 appeared in blood too.

CDR3 length equals 14 residues. Germline values: CDR1 SNHLY, CDR2 FYNNEI. Between the trimmed V and J ends, which lost 5 bases and 5 bases, there was a span of 12 bases. In making diagnoses, clinical symptoms, serum thyroxine and TRAb, thyroid ultrasound and orbital computed tomography were all used. Isolation of PBMCs was performed on about 10 ml fresh peripheral blood. This sequence was found in a woman between 50 and 59 years old with Graves' hyperthyroidism that later progressed to Graves' ophthalmopathy. The J gene is TRBJ2-2, the V gene TRBV2; D tentatively reads TRBD1 or TRBD2 (5 bases each). The sample comprised blood. The CDR3 loop reads CASSWDPRTGELFF. In DNA form, the CDR3 reads TGTGCCAGCAGTTGGGACCCGCGTACCGGGGAGCTGTTTTTT.